This TCR gamma chain was profiled in a study of human gamma delta and Vdelta1 T cells. The CDR3 has 11 amino acids. Germline CDR1 VENAVY, CDR2 YDSYNSRV. V trimming: 2 bases; J trimming: 8 bases; junction bases outside the gene matches: 3. This clone was picked up a small number of times. Its specificity is unknown. TCRdb reprocessed the PCR reads through CATT. The table shows around 5,000 gamma-chain clones, with less than 40% occurring only once. General observations from the study: Reportedly, Delta One T cells were polyclonal and broadly targeted acute myeloid leukemia.

The rearrangement links TRGV8 to TRGJ1 or TRGJ2. The sequence came from a human donor in good health. Sequencing was carried out using Vdelta1 gamma-delta T cells from blood grown in culture (DOT cells). DNA of the CDR3: TGTGCCACCTGGGATAAGGATAAGAAACTCTTT. Protein: CATWDKDKKLF.